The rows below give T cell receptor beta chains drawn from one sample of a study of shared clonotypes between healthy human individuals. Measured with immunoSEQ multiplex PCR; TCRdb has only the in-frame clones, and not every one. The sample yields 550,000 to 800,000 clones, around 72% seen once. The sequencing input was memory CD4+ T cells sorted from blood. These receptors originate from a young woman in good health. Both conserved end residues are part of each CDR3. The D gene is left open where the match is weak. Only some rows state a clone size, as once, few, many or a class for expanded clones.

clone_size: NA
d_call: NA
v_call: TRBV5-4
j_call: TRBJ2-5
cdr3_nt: TGTGCCAGCAGCTTTCGGGACGGGGGCAAAGAGACCCAGTACTTC
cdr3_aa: CASSFRDGGKETQYF

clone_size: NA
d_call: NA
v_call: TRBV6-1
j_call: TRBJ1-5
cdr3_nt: TGTGCCAGCACCGGGCGGAATCAGCCCCAGCATTTT
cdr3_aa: CASTGRNQPQHF

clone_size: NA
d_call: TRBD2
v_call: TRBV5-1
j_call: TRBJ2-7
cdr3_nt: TGCGCCAGCAGTGGACTAGCGGGAGACTCCTACGAGCAGTACTTC
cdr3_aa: CASSGLAGDSYEQYF

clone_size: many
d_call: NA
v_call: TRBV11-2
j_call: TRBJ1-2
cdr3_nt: TGTGCCAGCAGCCATACTGTTAGCTACGGCTACACCTTC
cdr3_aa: CASSHTVSYGYTF

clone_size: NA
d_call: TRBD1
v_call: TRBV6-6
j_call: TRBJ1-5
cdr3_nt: TGTGCCAGCAGCCCTCGGGAGAGGGGGCGCCTTTGGCCCCAGCATTTT
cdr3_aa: CASSPRERGRLWPQHF

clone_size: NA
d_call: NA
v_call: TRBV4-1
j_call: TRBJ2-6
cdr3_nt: TGCGCCAGCAGCCATTCGACGTCGGTGAGTGGGGCCAACGTCCTGACTTTC
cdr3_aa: CASSHSTSVSGANVLTF

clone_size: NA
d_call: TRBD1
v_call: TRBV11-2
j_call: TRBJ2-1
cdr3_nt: TGTGCCAGCACCCCCGGACAGGGGGGTTACAATGAGCAGTTCTTC
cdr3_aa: CASTPGQGGYNEQFF

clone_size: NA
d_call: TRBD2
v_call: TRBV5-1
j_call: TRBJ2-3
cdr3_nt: TGCGCCAGCAGCTCCGGACTAGCGGGAGGGACAGATACGCAGTATTTT
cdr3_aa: CASSSGLAGGTDTQYF

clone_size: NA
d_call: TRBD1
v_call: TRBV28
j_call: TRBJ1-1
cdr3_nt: TGTGCCATCCATACCACAGGGGACACTGAAGCTTTCTTT
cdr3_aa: CAIHTTGDTEAFF

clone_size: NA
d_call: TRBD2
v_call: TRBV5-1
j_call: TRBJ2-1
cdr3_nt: TGCGCCAGCAGCTTGGGGACTAGTTTCCCCTACAATGAGCAGTTCTTC
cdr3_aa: CASSLGTSFPYNEQFF

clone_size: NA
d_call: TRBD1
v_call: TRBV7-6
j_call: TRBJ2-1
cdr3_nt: TGTGCCAGCAGCTTTTATTTTTCGGGGACAGGGGGCAGCAATGAGCAGTTCTTC
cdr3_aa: CASSFYFSGTGGSNEQFF

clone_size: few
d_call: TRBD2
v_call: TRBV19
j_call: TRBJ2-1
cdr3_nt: TGTGCCAGTAGTATCGGTCTAGCGGGAGTCCGGGTCGGCAATGAGCAGTTCTTC
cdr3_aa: CASSIGLAGVRVGNEQFF

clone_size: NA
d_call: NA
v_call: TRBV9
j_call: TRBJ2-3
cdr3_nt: TGTGCCAGCAGCGGACTAGGGGGGCCAGATACGCAGTATTTT
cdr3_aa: CASSGLGGPDTQYF

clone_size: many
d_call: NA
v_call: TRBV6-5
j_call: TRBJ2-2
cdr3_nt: TGTGCCAGCAGTTTAAGGAGCGAGAACACCGGGGAGCTGTTTTTT
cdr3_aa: CASSLRSENTGELFF

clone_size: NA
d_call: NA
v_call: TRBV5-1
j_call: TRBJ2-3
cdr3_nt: TGCGCCAGCAGCCCGGGCAGGGGAGGACCAGATACGCAGTATTTT
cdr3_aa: CASSPGRGGPDTQYF

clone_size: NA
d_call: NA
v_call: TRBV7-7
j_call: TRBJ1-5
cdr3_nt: TGTGCCAGCAGCTGTTGCGATCAGCCCCAGCATTTT
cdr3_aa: CASSCCDQPQHF

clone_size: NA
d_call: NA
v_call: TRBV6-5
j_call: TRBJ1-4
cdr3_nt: TGTGCCAGCAGTTACCCGGGACGGAAGAATGAAAAACTGTTTTTT
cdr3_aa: CASSYPGRKNEKLFF

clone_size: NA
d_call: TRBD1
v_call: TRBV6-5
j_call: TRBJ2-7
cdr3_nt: TGTGCCAGCAGTCGACAGGGTCAACTCTACGAGCAGTACTTC
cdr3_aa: CASSRQGQLYEQYF

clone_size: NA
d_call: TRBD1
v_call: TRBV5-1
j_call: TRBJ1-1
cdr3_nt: TGCGCCAGCAGCTCCTGGGACAGGGGGAACACTGAAGCTTTCTTT
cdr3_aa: CASSSWDRGNTEAFF

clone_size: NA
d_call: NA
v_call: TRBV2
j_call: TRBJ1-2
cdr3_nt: TGTGCCAGCAGGGGGGCGGGGTTAATCTATGGCTACACCTTC
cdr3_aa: CASRGAGLIYGYTF

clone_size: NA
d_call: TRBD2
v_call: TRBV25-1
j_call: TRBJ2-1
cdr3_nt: TGTGCCAGCAGTGAAGGGAGACTAGCGGGGTTAGACAATGAGCAGTTCTTC
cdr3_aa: CASSEGRLAGLDNEQFF

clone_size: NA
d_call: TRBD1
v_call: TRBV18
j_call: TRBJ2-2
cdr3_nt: TGTGCCAGCTCACCAAGGACAGGGGAGGGCACCGGGGAGCTGTTTTTT
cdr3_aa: CASSPRTGEGTGELFF

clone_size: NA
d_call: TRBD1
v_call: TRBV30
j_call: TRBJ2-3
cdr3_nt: TGTGCCTGGAGTGAGGGACAGGGGTGGACAGATACGCAGTATTTT
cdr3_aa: CAWSEGQGWTDTQYF

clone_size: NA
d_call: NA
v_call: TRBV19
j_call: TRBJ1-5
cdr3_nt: TGTGCCAGTAGTATCTACAGCCGGAATCAGCCCCAGCATTTT
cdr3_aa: CASSIYSRNQPQHF

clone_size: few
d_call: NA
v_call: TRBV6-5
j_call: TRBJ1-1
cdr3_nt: TGTGCCAGCAGTTTTGCAATACGCGGGGGCACTGAAGCTTTCTTT
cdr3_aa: CASSFAIRGGTEAFF

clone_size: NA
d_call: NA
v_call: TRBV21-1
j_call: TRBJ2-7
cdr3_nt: TGTGCCACCAAGGGGACCCGCGGGATGTCCTACGAGCAGTACTTC
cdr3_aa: CATKGTRGMSYEQYF

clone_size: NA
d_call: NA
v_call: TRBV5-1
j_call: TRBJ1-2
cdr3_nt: TGCGCCAGCAGGAGGGAGGAGGATGGCTACACCTTC
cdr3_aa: CASRREEDGYTF

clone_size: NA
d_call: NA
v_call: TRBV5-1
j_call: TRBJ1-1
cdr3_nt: TGCGCCAGCTTCGAAGGGACTGAAGCTTTCTTT
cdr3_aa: CASFEGTEAFF

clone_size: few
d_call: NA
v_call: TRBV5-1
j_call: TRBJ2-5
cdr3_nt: TGCGCCAGCAGCCAATCGGACTCTCAAGAGACCCAGTACTTC
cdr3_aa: CASSQSDSQETQYF

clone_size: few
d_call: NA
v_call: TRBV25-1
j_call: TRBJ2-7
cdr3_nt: TGTGCCAGCAGCAGAACCAGCTACGAGCAGTACTTC
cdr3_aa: CASSRTSYEQYF

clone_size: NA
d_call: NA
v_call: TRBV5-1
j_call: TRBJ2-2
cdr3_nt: TGCGCCAGCCAAAGGGGGAGTCTCTCGAACACCGGGGAGCTGTTTTTT
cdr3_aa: CASQRGSLSNTGELFF

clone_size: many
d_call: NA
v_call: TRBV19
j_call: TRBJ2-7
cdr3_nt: TGTGCCATCATACGCCCGCCGAAATTATGGGGCTACGAGCAGTACTTC
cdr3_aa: CAIIRPPKLWGYEQYF

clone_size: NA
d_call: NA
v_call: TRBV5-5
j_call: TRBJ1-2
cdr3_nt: TGTGCCAGCAGCCTCACAGGGTTCGGCTACACCTTC
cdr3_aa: CASSLTGFGYTF

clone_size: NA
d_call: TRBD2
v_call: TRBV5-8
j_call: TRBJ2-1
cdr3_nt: TGTGCCAGCAGCTCATATGGACTAGCGGGAGCCTACAATGAGCAGTTCTTC
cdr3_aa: CASSSYGLAGAYNEQFF

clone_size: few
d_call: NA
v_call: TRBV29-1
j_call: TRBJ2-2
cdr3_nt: TGCAGCGTCTACAACACCGGGGAGCTGTTTTTT
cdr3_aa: CSVYNTGELFF

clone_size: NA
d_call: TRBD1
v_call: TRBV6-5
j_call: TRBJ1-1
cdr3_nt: TGTGCCAGCAGTTACTCGGGGACAGGTGAAGCTTTCTTT
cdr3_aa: CASSYSGTGEAFF

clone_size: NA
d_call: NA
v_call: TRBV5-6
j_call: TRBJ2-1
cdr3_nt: TGTGCCAGCAGCCTCCCCCCCGGGACCGGCAATGAGCAGTTCTTC
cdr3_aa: CASSLPPGTGNEQFF

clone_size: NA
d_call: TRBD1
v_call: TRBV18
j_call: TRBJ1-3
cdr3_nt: TGTGCCAGCTCACCAGACAGGGGCTCTGGAAACACCATATATTTT
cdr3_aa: CASSPDRGSGNTIYF

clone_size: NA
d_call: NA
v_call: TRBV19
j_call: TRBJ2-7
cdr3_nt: TGTGCCAGTAGCCCTCAAGCAGGGTTGGCCTACGAGCAGTACTTC
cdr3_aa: CASSPQAGLAYEQYF

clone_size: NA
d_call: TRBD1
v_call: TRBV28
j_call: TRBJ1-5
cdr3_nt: TGTGCCAGCAGAACAAACACAGGGGGCCAGCCCCAGCATTTT
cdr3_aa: CASRTNTGGQPQHF

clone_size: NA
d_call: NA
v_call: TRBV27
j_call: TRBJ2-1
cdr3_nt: TGTGCCAGCAGTTATAGGGACTCTCCTACCTCTGATGAGCAGTTCTTC
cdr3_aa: CASSYRDSPTSDEQFF

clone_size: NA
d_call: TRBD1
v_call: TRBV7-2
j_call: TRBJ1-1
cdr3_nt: TGTGCCAGCAGCTTACAGGACAGGATGACTGAAGCTTTCTTT
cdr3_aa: CASSLQDRMTEAFF

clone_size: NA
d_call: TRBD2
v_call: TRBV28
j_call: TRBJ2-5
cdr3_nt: TGTGCCAGCAGGGACGGGGGGGAGACCCAGTACTTC
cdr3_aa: CASRDGGETQYF

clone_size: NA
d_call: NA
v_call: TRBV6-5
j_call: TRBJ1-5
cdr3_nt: TGTGCCGGGGGAGGGTTAGTAGAAGGCAATCAGCCCCAGCATTTT
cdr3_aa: CAGGGLVEGNQPQHF

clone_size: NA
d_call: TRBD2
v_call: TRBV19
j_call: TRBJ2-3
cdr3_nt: TGTGCCAGTAGTATAGCTAGCGGGACTCGCACAGATACGCAGTATTTT
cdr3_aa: CASSIASGTRTDTQYF

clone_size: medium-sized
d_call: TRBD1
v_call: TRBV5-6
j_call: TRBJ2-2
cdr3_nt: TGTGCCAGCAGCTATGTCCCGGGACAGGGGGCCGGGGAGCTGTTTTTT
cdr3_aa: CASSYVPGQGAGELFF

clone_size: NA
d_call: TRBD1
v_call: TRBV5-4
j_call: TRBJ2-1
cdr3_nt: TGTGCCAGCAGCATACTACAGGGGTCTGGTACCTACAATGAGCAGTTCTTC
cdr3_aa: CASSILQGSGTYNEQFF

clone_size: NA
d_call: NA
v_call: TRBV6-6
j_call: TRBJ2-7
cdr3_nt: TGTGCCAGCAGTTCTATCGGGAGCTCCTACGAGCAGTACTTC
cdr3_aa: CASSSIGSSYEQYF

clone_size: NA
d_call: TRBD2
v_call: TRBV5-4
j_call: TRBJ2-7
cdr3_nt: TGTGCCAGCAGTTCCCGACTAGCGGGAGTCGGGTACGAGCAGTACTTC
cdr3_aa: CASSSRLAGVGYEQYF

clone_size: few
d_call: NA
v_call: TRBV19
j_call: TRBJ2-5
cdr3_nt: TGTGCCAGTAGTATTAAAGGAGAGACCCAGTACTTC
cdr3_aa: CASSIKGETQYF

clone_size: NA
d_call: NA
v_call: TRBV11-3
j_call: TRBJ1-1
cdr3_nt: TGTGCCAGCAGCTTAGGGGGAAGTCGGGAAGCTTTCTTT
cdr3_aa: CASSLGGSREAFF

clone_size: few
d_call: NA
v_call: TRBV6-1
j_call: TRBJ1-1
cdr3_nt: TGTGCCAGCAGTGAAAGATATTTGGCAGGGGCTGTCACTGAAGCTTTCTTT
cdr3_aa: CASSERYLAGAVTEAFF

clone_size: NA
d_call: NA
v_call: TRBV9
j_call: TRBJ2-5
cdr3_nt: TGTGCCAGCAGCCCCAGCGGAAGGTACCAAGAGACCCAGTACTTC
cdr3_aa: CASSPSGRYQETQYF

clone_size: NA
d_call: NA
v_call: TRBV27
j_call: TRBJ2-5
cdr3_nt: TGTGCCAGCAGTCCATCACAAGAGACCCAGTACTTC
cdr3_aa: CASSPSQETQYF